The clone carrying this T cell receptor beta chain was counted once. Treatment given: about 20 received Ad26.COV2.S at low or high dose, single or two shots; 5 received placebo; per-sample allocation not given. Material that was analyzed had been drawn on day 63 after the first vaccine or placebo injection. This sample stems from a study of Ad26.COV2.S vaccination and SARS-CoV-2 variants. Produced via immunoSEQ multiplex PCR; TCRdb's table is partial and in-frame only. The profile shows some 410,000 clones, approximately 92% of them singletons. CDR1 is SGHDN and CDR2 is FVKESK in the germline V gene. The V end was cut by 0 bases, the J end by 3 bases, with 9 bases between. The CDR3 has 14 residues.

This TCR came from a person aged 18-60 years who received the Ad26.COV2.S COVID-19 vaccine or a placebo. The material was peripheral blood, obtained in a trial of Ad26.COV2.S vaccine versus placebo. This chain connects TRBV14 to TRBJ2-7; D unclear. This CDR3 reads CASSQDFWDYEQYF. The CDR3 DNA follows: TGTGCCAGCAGCCAAGATTTCTGGGACTACGAGCAGTACTTC. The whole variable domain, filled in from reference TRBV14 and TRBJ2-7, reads EAGVTQFPSHSVIEKGQTVTLRCDPISGHDNLYWYRRVMGKEIKFLLHFVKESKQDESGMPNNRFLAERTGGTYSTLKVQPAELEDSGVYFCASSQDFWDYEQYFGPGTRLTVT.